This TCR beta chain was sequenced in a study of T cell responses to AZD1222 COVID-19 vaccine. Regarding the study as a whole: Following two doses of AZD1222, Spike-specific TCR breadth and depth rose. A reported finding is that nearly half of spike-specific TCRs target unmutated variant regions. The donor cohort was predominantly white British with a female majority, and clonal diversity may have been underestimated. Sampled repertoires all dated from after the peak T cell response.

This CDR3 is built from 17 residues. Germline V gives CDR1 LGHNA, CDR2 YNFKEQ. Trimming removed 0 bases at V and 0 bases at J, with 12 bases between. To note about this clone: Its specificity is unknown.

Only in-frame clones appear in the TCRdb table, and some are missing; sequencing was by immunoSEQ multiplex PCR. The data hold 95,000 to 150,000 clones, with around 94% observed a single time. The receptor was isolated from an adult in good health. Source: peripheral blood, taken on day 0 of AZD1222 vaccination. The chain couples TRBV4-2 to TRBJ1-3; no definite D call. The CDR3 region has the DNA TGTGCCAGCAGCCAAGATCGAAGGACCACCTCTGGAAACACCATATATTTT. It codes for CASSQDRRTTSGNTIYF.